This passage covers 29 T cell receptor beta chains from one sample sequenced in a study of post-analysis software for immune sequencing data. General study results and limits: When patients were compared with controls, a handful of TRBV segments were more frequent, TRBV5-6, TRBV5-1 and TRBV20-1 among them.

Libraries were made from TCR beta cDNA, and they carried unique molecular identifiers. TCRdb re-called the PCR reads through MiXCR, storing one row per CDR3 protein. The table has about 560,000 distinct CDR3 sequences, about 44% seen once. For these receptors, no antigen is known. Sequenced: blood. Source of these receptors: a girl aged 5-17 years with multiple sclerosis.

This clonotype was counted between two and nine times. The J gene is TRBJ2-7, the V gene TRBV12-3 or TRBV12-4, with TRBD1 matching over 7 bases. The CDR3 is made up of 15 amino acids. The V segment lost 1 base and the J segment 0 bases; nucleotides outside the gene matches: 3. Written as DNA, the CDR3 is TGTGCCAGCAGTTTAGGGACAGGAGCCTCCTACGAGCAGTACTTC. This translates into CASSLGTGASYEQYF.

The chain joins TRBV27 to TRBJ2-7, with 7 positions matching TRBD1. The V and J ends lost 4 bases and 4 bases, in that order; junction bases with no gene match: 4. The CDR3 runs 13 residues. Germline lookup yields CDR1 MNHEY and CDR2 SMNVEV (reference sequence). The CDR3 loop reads CASSWGQRYEQYF. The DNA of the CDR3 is TGTGCCAGCAGTTGGGGACAGAGATACGAGCAGTACTTC.

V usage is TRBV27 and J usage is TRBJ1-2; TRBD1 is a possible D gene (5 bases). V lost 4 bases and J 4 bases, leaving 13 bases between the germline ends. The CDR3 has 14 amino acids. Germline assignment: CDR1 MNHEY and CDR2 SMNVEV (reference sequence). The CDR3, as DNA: TGTGCCAGCAGTTCCCAGACAGACTTCTATGGCTACACCTTC. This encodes CASSSQTDFYGYTF.

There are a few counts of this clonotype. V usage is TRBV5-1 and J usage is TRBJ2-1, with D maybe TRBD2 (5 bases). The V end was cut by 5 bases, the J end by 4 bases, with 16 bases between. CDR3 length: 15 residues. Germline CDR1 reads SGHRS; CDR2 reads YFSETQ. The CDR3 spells CASRFDYDLYNEQFF. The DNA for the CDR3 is TGCGCCAGCAGATTCGACTACGATCTATACAATGAGCAGTTCTTC.

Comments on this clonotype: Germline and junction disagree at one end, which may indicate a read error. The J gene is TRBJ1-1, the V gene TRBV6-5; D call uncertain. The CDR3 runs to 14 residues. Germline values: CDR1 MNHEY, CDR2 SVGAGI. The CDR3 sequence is CASSSPRSNTEAFF. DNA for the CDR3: TGTGCCAGCAGTTCACCCAGGTCCAACACCGAAGCTTTCTTT.

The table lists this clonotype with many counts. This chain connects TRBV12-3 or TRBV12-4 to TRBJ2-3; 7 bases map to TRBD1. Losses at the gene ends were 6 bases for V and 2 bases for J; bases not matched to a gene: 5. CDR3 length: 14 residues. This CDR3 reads CASRPTGLTDTQYF. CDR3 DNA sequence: TGTGCCAGCAGGCCGACAGGGCTCACAGATACGCAGTATTTT.

Here the CDR3 reads CASSARPGSYEQYF. CDR3 DNA sequence: TGCGCCAGCAGCGCTAGACCCGGCTCCTACGAGCAGTACTTC. The chain combines TRBV5-1 with TRBJ2-7; D unclear. The CDR3 spans 14 residues. The ends were cut back, 4 bases at V and 0 bases at J, with 11 bases in the middle. Germline V gene data show CDR1 as SGHRS and CDR2 as YFSETQ. The full variable domain, rest sourced from reference TRBV5-1 and TRBJ2-7, is KAGVTQTPRYLIKTRGQQVTLSCSPISGHRSVSWYQQTPGQGLQFLFEYFSETQRNKGNFPGRFSGRQFSNSRSEMNVSTLELGDSALYLCASSARPGSYEQYFGPGTRLTVT.

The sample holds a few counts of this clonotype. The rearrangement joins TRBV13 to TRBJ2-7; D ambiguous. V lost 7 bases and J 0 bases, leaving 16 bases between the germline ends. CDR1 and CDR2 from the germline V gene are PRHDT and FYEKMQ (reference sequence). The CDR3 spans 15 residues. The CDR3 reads CASTSKGLLSYEQYF. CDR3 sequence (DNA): TGTGCCAGCACTTCCAAGGGCCTTCTCTCCTACGAGCAGTACTTC.

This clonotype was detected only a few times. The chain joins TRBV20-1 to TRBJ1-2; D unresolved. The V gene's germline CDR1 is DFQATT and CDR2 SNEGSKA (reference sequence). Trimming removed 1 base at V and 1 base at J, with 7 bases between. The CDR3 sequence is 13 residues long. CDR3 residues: CSARGGFNYGYTF. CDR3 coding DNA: TGCAGTGCTAGAGGGGGTTTTAACTATGGCTACACCTTC.

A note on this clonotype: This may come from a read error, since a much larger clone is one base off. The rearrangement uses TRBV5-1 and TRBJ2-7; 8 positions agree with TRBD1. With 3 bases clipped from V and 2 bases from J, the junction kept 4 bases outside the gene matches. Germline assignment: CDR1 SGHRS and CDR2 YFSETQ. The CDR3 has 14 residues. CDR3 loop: CASSWEQGAYEQYF. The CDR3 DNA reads TGCGCCAGCAGCTGGGAACAGGGGGCCTACGAGCAGTACTTC.

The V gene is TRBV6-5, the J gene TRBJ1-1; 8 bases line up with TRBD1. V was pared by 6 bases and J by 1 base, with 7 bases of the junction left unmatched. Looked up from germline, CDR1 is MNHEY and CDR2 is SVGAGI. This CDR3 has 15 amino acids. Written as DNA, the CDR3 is TGTGCCAGCAGAATCTTGACAGGGGCGAACACTGAAGCTTTCTTT. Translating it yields CASRILTGANTEAFF.

The CDR3 bases are TGTGCCAGCAGTCCCCGCCGGAGAGATGAGCAGTTCTTC. Translated, it gives CASSPRRRDEQFF. This chain connects TRBV12-3 or TRBV12-4 to TRBJ2-1; D remains unclear. The ends were cut back, 5 bases at V and 8 bases at J, with 13 bases in the middle. The CDR3 has 13 amino acids.

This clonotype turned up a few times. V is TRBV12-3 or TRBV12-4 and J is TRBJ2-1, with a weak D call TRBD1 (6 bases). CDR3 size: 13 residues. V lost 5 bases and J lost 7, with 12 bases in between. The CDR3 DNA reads TGTGCCAGCAGTCTCTGGGACAAGAATGAGCAGTTCTTC. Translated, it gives CASSLWDKNEQFF.

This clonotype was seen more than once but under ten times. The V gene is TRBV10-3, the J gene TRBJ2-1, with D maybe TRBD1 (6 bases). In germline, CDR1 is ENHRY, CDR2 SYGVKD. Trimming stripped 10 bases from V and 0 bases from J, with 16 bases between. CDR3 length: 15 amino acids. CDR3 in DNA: TGTGCCACCGCTCCACAGGGAAGCTCCTACAATGAGCAGTTCTTC. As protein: CATAPQGSSYNEQFF.

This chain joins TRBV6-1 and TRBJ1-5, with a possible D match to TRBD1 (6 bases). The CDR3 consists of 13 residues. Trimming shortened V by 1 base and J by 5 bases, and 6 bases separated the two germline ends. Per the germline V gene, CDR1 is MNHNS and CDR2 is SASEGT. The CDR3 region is CASSEGTDQPQHF. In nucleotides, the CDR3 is TGTGCCAGCAGTGAAGGGACAGATCAGCCCCAGCATTTT.

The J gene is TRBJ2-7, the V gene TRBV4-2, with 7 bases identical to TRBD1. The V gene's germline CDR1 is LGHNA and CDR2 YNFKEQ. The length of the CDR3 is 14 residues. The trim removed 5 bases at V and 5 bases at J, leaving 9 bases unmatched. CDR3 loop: CASSSRTGADEQYF. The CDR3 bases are TGTGCCAGCAGCTCCCGGACAGGAGCCGACGAGCAGTACTTC.

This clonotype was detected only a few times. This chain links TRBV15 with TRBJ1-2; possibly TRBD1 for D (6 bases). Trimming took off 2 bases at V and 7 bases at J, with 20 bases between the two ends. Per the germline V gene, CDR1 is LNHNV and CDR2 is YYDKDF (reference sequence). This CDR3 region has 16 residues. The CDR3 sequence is CATSRLSGRQAGGYTF. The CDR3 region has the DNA TGTGCCACCAGCAGACTATCTGGGCGACAGGCCGGTGGCTACACCTTC. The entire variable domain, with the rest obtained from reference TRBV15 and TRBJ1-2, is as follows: DAMVIQNPRYQVTQFGKPVTLSCSQTLNHNVMYWYQQKSSQAPKLLFHYYDKDFNNEADTPDNFQSRRPNTSFCFLDIRSPGLGDTAMYLCATSRLSGRQAGGYTFGSGTRLTVV.

CDR3 loop: CASSKLGVGQFF. The CDR3 region has the DNA TGTGCCAGCAGTAAACTGGGGGTTGGGCAGTTCTTC. The gene calls are TRBV27 and TRBJ2-1; possibly TRBD1 or TRBD2 for D (5 bases each). The CDR3 loop spans 12 amino acids. V lost 5 bases, J lost 12 bases, and 14 bases lay in between. CDR1 is MNHEY, CDR2 SMNVEV, per germline (reference sequence).

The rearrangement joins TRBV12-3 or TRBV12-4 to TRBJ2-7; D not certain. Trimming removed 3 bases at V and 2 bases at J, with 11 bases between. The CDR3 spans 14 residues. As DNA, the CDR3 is TGTGCCAGCAGTTTCGATCCGAACCCCTACGAGCAGTACTTC. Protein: CASSFDPNPYEQYF.

The DNA of the CDR3 is TGCGCCAGCAGCCTCCGGGACGCTGGCTACGAGCAGTACTTC. Encoded protein: CASSLRDAGYEQYF. The chain employs TRBV5-1 and TRBJ2-4, with D possibly being TRBD1 or TRBD2 (5 bases each). The J call may be mistaken, given a closer DNA end match to TRBJ2-7. CDR1 SGHRS and CDR2 YFSETQ come from the germline V gene. This CDR3 region has 14 residues.

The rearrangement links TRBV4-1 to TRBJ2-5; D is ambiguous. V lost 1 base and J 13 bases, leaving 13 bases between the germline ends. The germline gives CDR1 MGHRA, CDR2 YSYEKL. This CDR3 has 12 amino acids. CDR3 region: CASSQVGFKLYF. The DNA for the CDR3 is TGCGCCAGCAGCCAAGTCGGGTTTAAGTTGTACTTC.

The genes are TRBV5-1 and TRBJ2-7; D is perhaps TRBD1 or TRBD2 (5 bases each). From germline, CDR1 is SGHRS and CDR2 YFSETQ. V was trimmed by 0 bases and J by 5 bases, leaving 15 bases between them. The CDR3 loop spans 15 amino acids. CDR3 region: CASSLAGAPGNEQYF. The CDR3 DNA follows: TGCGCCAGCAGCTTGGCCGGGGCTCCCGGGAACGAGCAGTACTTC. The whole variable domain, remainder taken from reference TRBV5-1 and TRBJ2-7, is KAGVTQTPRYLIKTRGQQVTLSCSPISGHRSVSWYQQTPGQGLQFLFEYFSETQRNKGNFPGRFSGRQFSNSRSEMNVSTLELGDSALYLCASSLAGAPGNEQYFGPGTRLTVT.

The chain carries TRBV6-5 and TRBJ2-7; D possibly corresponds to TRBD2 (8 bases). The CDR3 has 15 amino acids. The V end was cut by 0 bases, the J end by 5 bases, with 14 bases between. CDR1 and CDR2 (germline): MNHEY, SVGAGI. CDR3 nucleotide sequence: TGTGCCAGCAGTTACTCCGGGAGGGGGCGCGACGAGCAGTACTTC. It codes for CASSYSGRGRDEQYF.

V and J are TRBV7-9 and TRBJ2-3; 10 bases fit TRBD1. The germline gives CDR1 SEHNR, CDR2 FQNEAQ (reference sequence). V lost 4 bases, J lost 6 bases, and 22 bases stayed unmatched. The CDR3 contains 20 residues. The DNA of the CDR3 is TGTGCCAGCAGCTCCGGGACAGGGGCCCTCCGGGGACTAGGGGAGGATACGCAGTATTTT. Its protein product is CASSSGTGALRGLGEDTQYF.

The CDR3, as DNA: TGTGCCAGCAGTGAACTCGGCAGAGACAATCAGCCCCAGCATTTT. The encoded protein is CASSELGRDNQPQHF. The rearrangement joins TRBV6-1 to TRBJ1-5; D unclear. Trimming removed 2 bases from V and 3 bases from J, with 11 bases in between. The V gene's germline CDR1 is MNHNS and CDR2 SASEGT. CDR3 size: 15 residues.

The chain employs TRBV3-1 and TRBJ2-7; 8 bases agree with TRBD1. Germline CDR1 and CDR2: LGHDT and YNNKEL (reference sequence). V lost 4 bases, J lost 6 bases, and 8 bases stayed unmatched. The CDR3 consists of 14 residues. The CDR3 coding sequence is TGTGCCAGCAGCCTGGACGTCGACAGGGGCGAGCAGTACTTC. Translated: CASSLDVDRGEQYF.

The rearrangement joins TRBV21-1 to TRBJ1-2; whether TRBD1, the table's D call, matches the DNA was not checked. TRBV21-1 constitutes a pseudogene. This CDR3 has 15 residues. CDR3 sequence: CASSPGGGGLAGYTF. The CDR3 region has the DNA TGTGCCAGCAGCCCAGGGGGGGGCGGGCTGGCTGGCTACACCTTC.

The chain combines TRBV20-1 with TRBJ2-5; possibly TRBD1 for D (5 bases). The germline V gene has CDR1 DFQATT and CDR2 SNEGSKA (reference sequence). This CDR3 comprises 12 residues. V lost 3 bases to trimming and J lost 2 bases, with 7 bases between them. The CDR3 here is CSASDSQETQYF. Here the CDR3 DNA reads TGCAGTGCTAGCGACAGTCAAGAGACCCAGTACTTC.

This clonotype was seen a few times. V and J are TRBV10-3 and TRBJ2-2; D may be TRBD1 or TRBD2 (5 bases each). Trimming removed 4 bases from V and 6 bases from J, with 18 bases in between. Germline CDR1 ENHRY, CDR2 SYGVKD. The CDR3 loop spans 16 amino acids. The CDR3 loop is CAISGPERGSSGELFF. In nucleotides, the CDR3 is TGTGCCATCAGTGGCCCCGAGAGGGGCTCGTCCGGGGAGCTGTTTTTT.